The 5 T cell receptor beta chains in this list originate from one sample, sequenced in a study of early T cells in non-severe SARS-CoV-2 infection. Each CDR3 protein gets one entry after TCRdb re-called the 5' RACE reads with MiXCR. The table has 70,000 to 90,000 distinct CDR3 sequences, about 11% seen once. What was sequenced was whole blood. These receptors were taken from an adult who was a healthcare worker with PCR-confirmed SARS-CoV-2 infection or an uninfected control (not recorded which).

This chain links TRBV29-1 with TRBJ2-1; D call uncertain. Germline CDR1 SQVTM, CDR2 ANQGSEA. The CDR3 has 13 residues. V shed 8 bases and J shed 9 bases, with 20 bases lying between them. CDR3 coding DNA: TGCAGCACCCAGACCCCCCTAGTGAGTGAGCAGTTCTTC. Translation: CSTQTPLVSEQFF.

The chain has TRBV30 and TRBJ2-7, with D possibly being TRBD1 (5 bases). This CDR3 comprises 14 residues. V shed 2 bases and J shed 0 bases, with 11 bases lying between them. Germline values: CDR1 GTSNPN, CDR2 SVGIG (reference sequence). Here the CDR3 reads CAWSPGISSYEQYF. The CDR3 DNA is TGTGCCTGGAGTCCAGGGATTAGCTCCTACGAGCAGTACTTC.

The genes are TRBV20-1 and TRBJ2-3; 9 positions match TRBD2. The germline V gene has CDR1 DFQATT and CDR2 SNEGSKA (reference sequence). The CDR3 covers 15 residues. With 1 base clipped from V and 1 base from J, the junction kept 3 bases outside the gene matches. The CDR3 DNA follows: TGCAGTGCTAGAGGGCTAGCGGGGCGCACAGATACGCAGTATTTT. This translates into CSARGLAGRTDTQYF.

V usage is TRBV11-2 and J usage is TRBJ1-1, with D uncertain. Trimming pared 2 bases from V and 0 bases from J, leaving 13 bases between. Per the germline V gene, CDR1 is SGHAT and CDR2 is FQNNGV. This CDR3 region has 16 residues. The CDR3 DNA reads as TGTGCCAGCAGCTTAAAGTGGCGGCAGTTGAACACTGAAGCTTTCTTT. Its protein is CASSLKWRQLNTEAFF.

At least ten counts were recorded for this clonotype. CDR3 nucleotides: TGTGCCAGCAGTCACCTTAGGGGGGCCTACGAGCAGTACTTC. It codes for CASSHLRGAYEQYF. The J gene is TRBJ2-7, the V gene TRBV3-1; D tentatively reads TRBD1 or TRBD2 (6 bases each). Germline lookup yields CDR1 LGHDT and CDR2 YNNKEL (reference sequence). The CDR3 extends over 14 amino acids. V lost 6 bases and J lost 2, with 14 bases in between.